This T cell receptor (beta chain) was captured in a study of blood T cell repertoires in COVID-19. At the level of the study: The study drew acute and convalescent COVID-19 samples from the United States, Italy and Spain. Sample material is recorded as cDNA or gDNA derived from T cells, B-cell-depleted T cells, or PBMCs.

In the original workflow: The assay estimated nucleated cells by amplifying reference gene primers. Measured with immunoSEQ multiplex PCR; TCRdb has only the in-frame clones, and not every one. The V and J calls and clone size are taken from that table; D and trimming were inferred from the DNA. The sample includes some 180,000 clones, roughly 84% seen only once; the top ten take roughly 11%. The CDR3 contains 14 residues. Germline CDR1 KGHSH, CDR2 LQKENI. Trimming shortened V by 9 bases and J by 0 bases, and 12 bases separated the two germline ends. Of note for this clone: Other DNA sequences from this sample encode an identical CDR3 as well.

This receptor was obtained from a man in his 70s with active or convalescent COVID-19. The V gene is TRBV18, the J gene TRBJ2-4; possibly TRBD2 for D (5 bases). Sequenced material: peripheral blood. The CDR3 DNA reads TGTGCCAGTTCCCCGGGATTAGCCAAAAACATTCAGTACTTC. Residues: CASSPGLAKNIQYF.